This entry lists 18 T cell receptor beta chains sequenced from one sample in a study of naive and memory T cell subsets. Ligated cDNA underwent four rounds of PCR with nested alpha and beta constant region primers and SP2. TCRdb re-called the 5' RACE reads with MiXCR, one entry per CDR3 protein. The sample contains 55,000 to 70,000 distinct CDR3 sequences, 7.2% of which appear only once. An oligonucleotide containing a UMI was ligated to the 3' end of TCR cDNA. The receptors here all came from a male donor in good health.

This clonotype has more than one count but fewer than ten. This chain joins TRBV28 and TRBJ2-7, with 7 bases identical to TRBD1. CDR1 and CDR2 from the germline V gene are MDHEN and SYDVKM. V lost 6 bases to trimming and J lost 3 bases; unmatched junction nucleotides: 17. The CDR3 runs 17 residues. CDR3 loop: CASSHYSPRDSFYEQYF. The CDR3, as DNA: TGTGCCAGCAGCCATTATTCACCTCGGGACAGCTTCTACGAGCAGTACTTC. The whole variable domain, filled in from reference TRBV28 and TRBJ2-7, reads DVKVTQSSRYLVKRTGEKVFLECVQDMDHENMFWYRQDPGLGLRLIYFSYDVKMKEKGDIPEGYSVSREKKERFSLILESASTNQTSMYLCASSHYSPRDSFYEQYFGPGTRLTVT.

This clonotype was counted ten times or more. This chain links TRBV6-1 with TRBJ1-1; TRBD1 might be the D (6 bases). Germline V gene lookup returns CDR1 MNHNS and CDR2 SASEGT. The CDR3 is 15 amino acids. Trimming removed 4 bases from V and 4 bases from J, with 16 bases in between. CDR3 sequence (DNA): TGTGCCAGCAGTGTGACGGCGTGGGGGCCCACTGAAGCTTTCTTT. Translated, it gives CASSVTAWGPTEAFF.

This clonotype occurred many times. This chain connects TRBV20-1 to TRBJ1-1; D is possibly TRBD1 (5 bases). The CDR3 extends over 15 amino acids. In germline, CDR1 is DFQATT, CDR2 SNEGSKA (reference sequence). V lost 2 bases and J 4 bases, leaving 17 bases between the germline ends. CDR3 nucleotide sequence: TGCAGTGCTAGAAAAACGGGCAGGGTGAGCACTGAAGCTTTCTTT. It codes for CSARKTGRVSTEAFF.

This clonotype was observed a handful of times. The CDR3 DNA is TGTGCCAGCAGCTATGGGACTAGCGGGACCTCCTACGAGCAGTACTTC. This gives the protein CASSYGTSGTSYEQYF. The V gene is TRBV5-4, the J gene TRBJ2-7, with TRBD2 identical over 13 bases. CDR3 length equals 16 residues. The V gene end was trimmed by 3 bases and the J gene end by 0 bases; junction bases not matched to a gene: 3. Germline CDR1 reads SGHNT; CDR2 reads YYREEE (reference sequence).

This clonotype appeared many times. The rearrangement uses TRBV7-2 and TRBJ2-1, with 10 nucleotides matching TRBD2. Trimming at V came to 5 bases and at J to 1 base, leaving 8 bases not matched to a gene. Germline-derived CDR1 and CDR2 are SGHTA and FQGNSA. The CDR3 runs 17 residues. As DNA, the CDR3 is TGTGCCAGCAGCCCCCTTGTACTAGCGGGATCCTACAATGAGCAGTTCTTC. Translated: CASSPLVLAGSYNEQFF. The variable domain in full, completed from reference TRBV7-2 and TRBJ2-1, reads GAGVSQSPSNKVTEKGKDVELRCDPISGHTALYWYRQSLGQGLEFLIYFQGNSAPDKSGLPSDRFSAERTGGSVSTLTIQRTQQEDSAVYLCASSPLVLAGSYNEQFFGPGTRLTVL.

This clonotype was seen a few times. This chain connects TRBV5-1 to TRBJ2-7; TRBD1 is a possible D gene (6 bases). The CDR3 sequence is 16 residues long. Germline V gives CDR1 SGHRS, CDR2 YFSETQ. Trimming removed 0 bases from V and 3 bases from J, with 16 bases in between. Here the CDR3 DNA reads TGCGCCAGCAGCTTGGATGGAAGACAGGAATTCTACGAGCAGTACTTC. Translating it yields CASSLDGRQEFYEQYF.

This clonotype was counted many times. The chain joins TRBV29-1 to TRBJ2-3, with D possibly being TRBD1 (6 bases). CDR3 length equals 13 residues. The V end was cut by 3 bases, the J end by 4 bases, with 11 bases between. Per the germline V gene, CDR1 is SQVTM and CDR2 is ANQGSEA. CDR3 DNA: TGCAGCGTTGACGCAGGGGTATCAGATACGCAGTATTTT. Its protein is CSVDAGVSDTQYF.

In this sample, this clonotype turned up a few times. This chain links TRBV6-1 with TRBJ1-5, with a tentative D call TRBD1 (5 bases). Germline CDR1 and CDR2: MNHNS and SASEGT. The germline V and J ends were trimmed by 1 base and 9 bases, with 7 bases remaining between them. The CDR3 loop spans 12 amino acids. CDR3 nucleotides: TGTGCCAGCAGTGAAGTTAGGGGGCCCCAGCATTTT. Translation: CASSEVRGPQHF.

This clonotype appeared a few times. The rearrangement uses TRBV6-5 and TRBJ2-3; D call uncertain. The CDR3 covers 14 residues. The germline gives CDR1 MNHEY, CDR2 SVGAGI. The V end lost 2 bases, the J end lost 1 base, and 7 bases lay between the germline ends. As DNA, the CDR3 is TGTGCCAGCAGTTACGTAGGTGGCACAGATACGCAGTATTTT. Its protein product is CASSYVGGTDTQYF.

V is TRBV12-3 or TRBV12-4 and J is TRBJ2-1; tentative D call: TRBD1 (6 bases). Trimming took 3 bases from V and 4 from J, leaving 13 bases between them. CDR3 length equals 15 residues. The CDR3 bases are TGTGCCAGCAGTTTGACAGGTCCAGAATACAATGAGCAGTTCTTC. Translating it yields CASSLTGPEYNEQFF.

This clonotype was picked up many times. This chain joins TRBV11-3 and TRBJ2-5; tentatively, D is TRBD2 (6 bases). Germline V gives CDR1 SGHNT, CDR2 YENEEA. CDR3 length: 13 amino acids. Trimming took 5 bases from V and 0 from J, leaving 7 bases between them. The chain's CDR3 is CASSGDYQETQYF. The CDR3 DNA reads as TGTGCCAGCAGCGGGGACTACCAAGAGACCCAGTACTTC.

In its sample, this clonotype was seen many times. This rearrangement joins TRBV27 to TRBJ1-6, with D possibly TRBD1 on 6 matching bases. This CDR3 has 15 residues. V lost 8 bases and J lost 9, with 20 bases in between. Germline V gives CDR1 MNHEY, CDR2 SMNVEV (reference sequence). The CDR3 DNA reads as TGTGCCAGCGCCCCTGTACAGGGCACGGGTTCACCCCTCCACTTT. Its protein product is CASAPVQGTGSPLHF.

This clonotype has just a few counts. J is TRBJ2-3 and V is TRBV2; 13 nucleotides align to TRBD2. The CDR3 is 17 residues long. The V and J ends lost 4 bases and 2 bases, in that order; junction bases with no gene match: 6. Germline loops: CDR1 SNHLY, CDR2 FYNNEI. The DNA for the CDR3 is TGTGCCAGCAGTGGTGTGACTAGCGGGAGGACCACAGATACGCAGTATTTT. Translated, it gives CASSGVTSGRTTDTQYF.

This clonotype was counted a few times. The rearrangement joins TRBV7-8 to TRBJ2-5; 7 bases are shared with TRBD2. The CDR3 consists of 15 residues. In germline, CDR1 is SGHVS, CDR2 FQNEAQ. The junction had 7 bases not matched to a gene; V was cut back by 1 base and J by 5 bases. The CDR3 loop is CASSLEVLGGETQYF. The CDR3 DNA sequence: TGTGCCAGCAGCTTAGAAGTGTTGGGAGGGGAGACCCAGTACTTC. Filled out from reference TRBV7-8 and TRBJ2-5, the complete variable domain reads GAGVSQSPRYKVAKRGQDVALRCDPISGHVSLFWYQQALGQGPEFLTYFQNEAQLDKSGLPSDRFFAERPEGSVSTLKIQRTQQEDSAVYLCASSLEVLGGETQYFGPGTRLLVL.

This clonotype showed up many times. The V gene is TRBV29-1, the J gene TRBJ1-2, with a possible D match to TRBD1 (6 bases). Germline V lookup: CDR1 SQVTM, CDR2 ANQGSEA. The CDR3 runs 14 residues. Trimming took off 7 bases at V and 2 bases at J, with 17 bases between the two ends. Written as DNA, the CDR3 is TGCAGCGCCCCATTCGGGACAACCAACTATGGCTACACCTTC. This sequence encodes CSAPFGTTNYGYTF.

This chain uses TRBV21-1 with TRBJ1-4; whether TRBD1, the table's D call, matches the DNA was not checked. TRBV21-1 has pseudogene status. This CDR3 is built from 21 residues. CDR3 DNA sequence: TGTGCCAGCACCCCTAGGGGACCGGGGCGAACGATACGGACAACTAATGAAAAACTGTTTTTT. This sequence encodes CASTPRGPGRTIRTTNEKLFF.

Here the CDR3 reads CSARDPRKGGLSNQPQHF. Written as DNA, the CDR3 is TGCAGTGCTAGAGATCCCCGGAAAGGGGGTCTTAGCAATCAGCCCCAGCATTTT. The chain couples TRBV20-1 to TRBJ1-5; D may be TRBD1 (6 bases). CDR3 length equals 18 residues. The V end lost 0 bases, the J end lost 0 bases, and 18 bases lay between the germline ends. Germline assignment: CDR1 DFQATT and CDR2 SNEGSKA (reference sequence).

In the case of this clonotype: A read error may explain this, as a much larger clone is one base away. CDR3 sequence: CDSSFSSEVNYGYTF. In DNA, the CDR3 is TGCGACAGCAGCTTTTCCTCAGAAGTTAACTATGGCTACACCTTC. The chain carries TRBV5-1 and TRBJ1-2, with unresolved D. CDR1 and CDR2 (germline): SGHRS, YFSETQ. The CDR3 spans 15 residues.